This T cell receptor beta chain came from a study of T cell repertoires in cytomegalovirus infection. Across the whole study: Signatures in public TCR beta sequences pointed to both CMV infection and matching HLA type.

Details on this clonotype: Its antigen is unknown.

TCRdb ran MiXCR on the reads and lists one entry per CDR3 protein. Of about 830,000 distinct CDR3 sequences in the sample, 32% were seen once. This CDR3 has 14 amino acids. Trimming took 3 bases from V and 4 from J, leaving 7 bases between them. Germline V lookup: CDR1 LNHDA, CDR2 SQIVND (reference sequence). The sample consisted of cultured CD8+ T cells from PBMCs, taken from culture after CMV antigen stimulation. The TCR was taken from a human donor in good health (CMV status not recorded). Some clones in this sample may be carry-over from other donors' samples. This chain links TRBV19 with TRBJ2-6, with D possibly being TRBD1 (5 bases). The CDR3 protein is CASSIAGGANVLTF. DNA of the CDR3: TGTGCCAGTAGTATTGCAGGGGGGGCCAACGTCCTGACTTTC.